The 18 T cell receptor beta chains reported below all come from one sample, sequenced in a study of T cells in Graves' hyperthyroidism and ophthalmopathy. TCR beta CDR3 regions were amplified from RNA. In the first-round RT-PCR of the TCR CDR3, the HTBI primer set was used. TCRdb called the multiplex PCR reads again in MiXCR, with one record for every CDR3 protein. This table has 480,000 or so distinct CDR3 sequences, 40% to 55% appearing once. The sample consisted of peripheral blood or thyroid tissue (not recorded which). Receptors were obtained from an adult woman with Graves' disease, either hyperthyroidism or ophthalmopathy (not recorded which).

The J gene is TRBJ2-7, the V gene TRBV10-3; TRBD1 matches 9 bases. This CDR3 is 15 amino acids long. J lost 6 bases, V lost 4 bases, and 10 bases had no gene match. Germline CDR1 and CDR2: ENHRY and SYGVKD. The CDR3 DNA follows: TGTGCCATCAGTGGGACCCGGACAGGGGACCCCGAGCAGTACTTC. Protein: CAISGTRTGDPEQYF.

This clonotype has at least ten counts. V gene TRBV7-3 combines with J gene TRBJ2-5; no definite D call. The CDR3 contains 13 residues. Looked up from germline, CDR1 is SGHTA and CDR2 is FQGTGA. V shed 3 bases and J shed 5 bases, with 10 bases lying between them. The DNA for the CDR3 is TGTGCCAGCAGCTTGAAGGGCCCGGAGACCCAGTACTTC. Protein: CASSLKGPETQYF.

In its sample, this clonotype was seen many times. The chain uses TRBV2 and TRBJ2-2; 8 bases are a match to TRBD1. The CDR3 runs 13 residues. Trimming removed 6 bases from V and 6 bases from J; junction bases left unmatched: 3. Germline CDR1 is SNHLY and CDR2 is FYNNEI. The chain's CDR3 is CASSGQGSGELFF. CDR3 coding DNA: TGTGCCAGCAGCGGACAGGGATCCGGGGAGCTGTTTTTT. Supplemented by reference TRBV2 and TRBJ2-2, the full variable domain reads EPEVTQTPSHQVTQMGQEVILRCVPISNHLYFYWYRQILGQKVEFLVSFYNNEISEKSEIFDDQFSVERPDGSNFTLKIRSTKLEDSAMYFCASSGQGSGELFFGEGSRLTVL.

There are many counts of this clonotype. The rearrangement joins TRBV10-3 to TRBJ1-1; a possible D gene is TRBD1 (6 bases). Trimming pared 5 bases from V and 11 bases from J, leaving 18 bases between. The CDR3 sequence is 13 residues long. Germline V gene sequence: CDR1 ENHRY, CDR2 SYGVKD. CDR3 sequence: CAISRQAFPLAFF. The CDR3 coding sequence is TGTGCCATCAGTAGACAGGCCTTTCCCTTGGCTTTCTTT.

The chain joins TRBV29-1 to TRBJ2-1; 10 bases map to TRBD2. After removal of 6 bases from V and 10 bases from J, the junction contained 18 bases not matched to a gene. Germline CDR1 SQVTM, CDR2 ANQGSEA. The length of the CDR3 is 16 residues. CDR3 sequence: CSVRDSRTSGIHEQFF. The CDR3 DNA is TGCAGCGTGAGGGATTCCCGAACTAGCGGGATTCACGAGCAGTTCTTC.

J is TRBJ1-2 and V is TRBV6-4, with D hard to call. The CDR3 sequence is 14 residues long. Germline lookup yields CDR1 MRHNA and CDR2 SNTAGT. With 5 bases removed from V and 4 bases from J, the gap between germline ends came to 14 bases. CDR3 bases: TGTGCCAGCAGTTACCAGCCGATTCGCTATGGCTACACCTTC. Its translation is CASSYQPIRYGYTF.

This clonotype was seen a few times. This chain uses TRBV7-9 with TRBJ2-7, with 8 bases matching TRBD1. The V gene's germline CDR1 is SEHNR and CDR2 FQNEAQ (reference sequence). The J segment lost 7 bases and the V segment lost 5 bases, leaving 7 bases of the junction unmatched. The CDR3 sequence is 13 residues long. The CDR3 here is CASSHQGAKEQYF. CDR3 in DNA: TGTGCCAGCAGCCACCAGGGGGCGAAGGAGCAGTACTTC.

In its sample, this clonotype was seen many times. This rearrangement joins TRBV6-5 to TRBJ1-2, with 11 bases matching TRBD1. J was trimmed by 7 bases and V by 3 bases; bases with no gene match: 7. CDR1 MNHEY and CDR2 SVGAGI come from the germline V gene. The length of the CDR3 is 15 residues. The CDR3 DNA reads TGTGCCAGCAGTTATTTCGGACAGGGGGCTTCTGGCTACACCTTC. Residues: CASSYFGQGASGYTF.

This chain links TRBV29-1 with TRBJ2-7; 9 bases map to TRBD2. Germline CDR1 is SQVTM and CDR2 is ANQGSEA. Trimming cost V 1 base and J 9 bases; bases outside gene matches: 1. The CDR3 sequence is 11 residues long. CDR3: CSVEVAGVQYF. In DNA form, the CDR3 reads TGCAGCGTTGAAGTAGCGGGGGTGCAGTACTTC.

The rearrangement links TRBV29-1 to TRBJ1-2; D not resolved. CDR3 length: 13 residues. Germline assignment: CDR1 SQVTM and CDR2 ANQGSEA. V was cut by 5 bases and J by 5 bases, with 15 bases left in between. CDR3 DNA: TGCAGCGTTCGGGTAGAAGTTGGATATGGCTACACCTTC. Translated, it gives CSVRVEVGYGYTF.

This clonotype was seen only a few times. This chain links TRBV28 with TRBJ2-7; TRBD1 aligns across 9 bases. V trimming: 4 bases; J trimming: 2 bases; junction bases outside the gene matches: 6. Per germline, CDR1 MDHEN and CDR2 SYDVKM. This CDR3 has 15 residues. The CDR3 sequence: CASSSGTGPPYEQYF. In DNA, the CDR3 is TGTGCCAGCAGTTCGGGGACAGGGCCCCCCTACGAGCAGTACTTC.

This clonotype was counted many times. V gene TRBV7-2 combines with J gene TRBJ2-6; perhaps TRBD2 as D (6 bases). V was trimmed by 10 bases and J by 2 bases, leaving 21 bases between them. The CDR3 is 17 residues long. CDR1 SGHTA and CDR2 FQGNSA come from the germline V gene. CDR3 sequence (DNA): TGTGCCACCCCTCGGTTCGGAGGGCAGGCTGGGGCCAACGTCCTGACTTTC. This sequence encodes CATPRFGGQAGANVLTF.

The sample holds a few counts of this clonotype. One junction end disagrees with the germline gene, perhaps due to a read error. The chain joins TRBV7-2 to TRBJ2-6; no definite D call. The germline V gene has CDR1 SGHTA and CDR2 FQGNSA. The CDR3 is 13 residues long. In DNA, the CDR3 is TGTGCCAGCAGCCCGGGTGCGGCCAACACTGAAGCTTTC. This encodes CASSPGAANTEAF.

This clonotype is a singleton in its sample. The chain combines TRBV9 with TRBJ1-2; TRBD1 is a possible D gene (6 bases). V lost 1 base to trimming and J lost 8 bases, with 15 bases between them. CDR3 length equals 14 residues. Germline CDR1 is SGDLS and CDR2 is YYNGEE. The CDR3 protein is CASSVSQGSEGYTF. The CDR3 DNA follows: TGTGCCAGCAGCGTATCTCAGGGGAGTGAAGGCTACACCTTC.

The chain carries TRBV29-1 and TRBJ2-5; TRBD1 matches at 8 bases. The germline gives CDR1 SQVTM, CDR2 ANQGSEA. This CDR3 comprises 13 residues. J gave up 3 bases and V 7 bases, and 7 bases lay outside the gene matches. The CDR3 here is CSDRQDREETQYF. The CDR3 DNA reads as TGCAGCGATCGACAGGACAGGGAAGAGACCCAGTACTTC.

The chain couples TRBV20-1 to TRBJ1-2; D ambiguous. Trimming left V 5 bases short and J 6 bases short, with 10 bases between. Germline-derived CDR1 and CDR2 are DFQATT and SNEGSKA (reference sequence). This CDR3 spans 11 amino acids. DNA for the CDR3: TGCAGTGCTCGTCGCGATGATGGCTACACCTTC. Translation gives CSARRDDGYTF.

V gene TRBV15 combines with J gene TRBJ1-5; D gene unclear. Looked up from germline, CDR1 is LNHNV and CDR2 is YYDKDF (reference sequence). V lost 5 bases and J 3 bases, leaving 14 bases between the germline ends. The CDR3 is 15 amino acids. CDR3 loop: CATSLSLHNNQPQHF. CDR3 in DNA: TGTGCCACCAGCCTATCTTTACACAACAATCAGCCCCAGCATTTT.

There are many counts of this clonotype. The chain employs TRBV5-5 and TRBJ2-5; tentatively, D is TRBD2 (6 bases). The CDR3 covers 13 residues. Trimming shortened V by 2 bases and J by 5 bases, and 10 bases separated the two germline ends. Per the germline V gene, CDR1 is SGHKS and CDR2 is YYEKEE (reference sequence). The CDR3: CASSFGGLETQYF. The CDR3 DNA follows: TGTGCCAGCAGCTTTGGGGGGTTGGAGACCCAGTACTTC.